This T cell receptor (beta chain) comes out of a study of cytotoxic CD8 clonotypes in ibrutinib-treated CLL. Germline V gene lookup returns CDR1 MNHEY and CDR2 SVGAGI. Germline trimming cut 0 bases from V and 3 bases from J; bases unmatched to any gene: 4. This CDR3 has 15 residues. Sequenced by immunoSEQ multiplex PCR; TCRdb stores in-frame clones only, minus some. The sample yields roughly 29,000 clones, around 60% seen once. Comment on this clone: Other DNA sequences of this sample code for an identical CDR3.

The chain links TRBV6-5 to TRBJ1-1; 7 bases align to TRBD1. The sequence was collected from a human donor with chronic lymphocytic leukemia. The sequencing used PBMCs, collected before ibrutinib treatment. The CDR3: CASSYSGRGDTEAFF. Written as DNA, the CDR3 is TGTGCCAGCAGTTACTCCGGCAGGGGGGACACTGAAGCTTTCTTT.